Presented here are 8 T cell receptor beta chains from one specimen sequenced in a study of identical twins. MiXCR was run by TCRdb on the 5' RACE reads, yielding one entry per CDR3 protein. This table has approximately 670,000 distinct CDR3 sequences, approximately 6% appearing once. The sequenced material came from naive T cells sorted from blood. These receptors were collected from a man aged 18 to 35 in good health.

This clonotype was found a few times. CDR3 nucleotides: TGTGCCATCCAAAACGCGGCAACTAATGAAAAACTGTTTTTT. Amino acids: CAIQNAATNEKLFF. The gene calls are TRBV28 and TRBJ1-4, with unresolved D. The V end was cut by 10 bases, the J end by 0 bases, with 12 bases between. Germline lookup yields CDR1 MDHEN and CDR2 SYDVKM. The CDR3 spans 14 residues.

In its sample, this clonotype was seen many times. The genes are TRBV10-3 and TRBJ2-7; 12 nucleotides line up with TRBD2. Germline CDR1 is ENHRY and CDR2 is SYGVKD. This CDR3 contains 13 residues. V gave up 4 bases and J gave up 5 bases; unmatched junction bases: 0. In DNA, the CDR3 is TGTGCCATCAGTGGACTAGCGGGAGACGAGCAGTACTTC. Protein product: CAISGLAGDEQYF.

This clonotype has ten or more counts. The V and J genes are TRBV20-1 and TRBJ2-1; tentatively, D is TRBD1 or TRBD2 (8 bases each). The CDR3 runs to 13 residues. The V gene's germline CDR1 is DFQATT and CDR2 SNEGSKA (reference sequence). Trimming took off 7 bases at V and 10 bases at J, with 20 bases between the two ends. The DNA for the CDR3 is TGCAGTGAACAATCCGGGGGGGACAGGGAGCAGTTCTTC. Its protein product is CSEQSGGDREQFF.

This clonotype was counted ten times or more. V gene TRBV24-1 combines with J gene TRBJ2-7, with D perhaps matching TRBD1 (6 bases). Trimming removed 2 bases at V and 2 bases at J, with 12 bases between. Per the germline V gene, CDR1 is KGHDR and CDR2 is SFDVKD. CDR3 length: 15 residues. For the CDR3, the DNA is TGTGCCACCAGTGATTCAGGGGCGATCACCTACGAGCAGTACTTC. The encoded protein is CATSDSGAITYEQYF.

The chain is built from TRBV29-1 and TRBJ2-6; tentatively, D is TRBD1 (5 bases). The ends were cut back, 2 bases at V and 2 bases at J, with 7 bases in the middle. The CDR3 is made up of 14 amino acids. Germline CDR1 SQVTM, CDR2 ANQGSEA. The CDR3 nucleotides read TGCAGCGTTGAACAGGGCCCTGGGGCCAACGTCCTGACTTTC. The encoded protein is CSVEQGPGANVLTF.

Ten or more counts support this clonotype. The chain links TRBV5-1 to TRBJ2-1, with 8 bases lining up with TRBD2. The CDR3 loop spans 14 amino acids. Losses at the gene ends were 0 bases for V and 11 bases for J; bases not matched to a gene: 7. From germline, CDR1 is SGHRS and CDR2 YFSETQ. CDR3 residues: CASSLETGGPQQFF. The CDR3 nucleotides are TGCGCCAGCAGCTTGGAGACGGGAGGGCCACAGCAGTTCTTC.

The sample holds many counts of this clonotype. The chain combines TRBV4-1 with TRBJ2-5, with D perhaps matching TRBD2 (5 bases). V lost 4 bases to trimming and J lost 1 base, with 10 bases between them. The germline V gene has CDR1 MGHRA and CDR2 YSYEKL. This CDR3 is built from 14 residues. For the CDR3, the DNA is TGCGCCAGCAGCCTCCTCGGGATCCAAGAGACCCAGTACTTC. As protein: CASSLLGIQETQYF.

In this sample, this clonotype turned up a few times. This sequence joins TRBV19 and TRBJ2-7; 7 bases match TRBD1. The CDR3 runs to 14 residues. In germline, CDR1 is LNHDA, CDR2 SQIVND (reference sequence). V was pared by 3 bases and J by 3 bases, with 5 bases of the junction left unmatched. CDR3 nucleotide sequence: TGTGCCAGTAGTATCCGACAGGGCAGCTACGAGCAGTACTTC. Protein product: CASSIRQGSYEQYF.